This T cell receptor beta chain was retrieved from a study of cytomegalovirus exposure and HLA in healthy donors. Across the whole study: Out of 350 to 400 genotyped donors, approximately 84% belonged to the Caucasian-associated ancestry cluster. Broader study findings: The likely origin of a cluster of highly shared sequence variants was a sequencing artifact. Researchers had no immune exposure information except CMV serostatus available.

As regards this clone: Its antigen is not identified.

The CDR3 length is 15 residues. V shed 4 bases and J 0 bases; nucleotides not matched to a gene: 6. The V gene's germline CDR1 is SGHVS and CDR2 FNYEAQ. The PCR used 60 Vbeta and 13 Jbeta primers. Clones were sequenced by immunoSEQ multiplex PCR, and TCRdb holds only the in-frame ones, with some missing. This sample yields roughly 140,000 clones, of which around three quarters are seen a single time; roughly 2.1% belongs to the top ten. V gene TRBV7-6 combines with J gene TRBJ2-7, with TRBD1 identical over 7 bases. The specimen sequenced was PBMCs. The sequence came from a man in his forties in good health and CMV-seronegative. CDR3 in amino acids: CASSSNRGLSYEQYF. The DNA for the CDR3 is TGTGCCAGCAGCTCCAACAGGGGCCTCTCCTACGAGCAGTACTTC.